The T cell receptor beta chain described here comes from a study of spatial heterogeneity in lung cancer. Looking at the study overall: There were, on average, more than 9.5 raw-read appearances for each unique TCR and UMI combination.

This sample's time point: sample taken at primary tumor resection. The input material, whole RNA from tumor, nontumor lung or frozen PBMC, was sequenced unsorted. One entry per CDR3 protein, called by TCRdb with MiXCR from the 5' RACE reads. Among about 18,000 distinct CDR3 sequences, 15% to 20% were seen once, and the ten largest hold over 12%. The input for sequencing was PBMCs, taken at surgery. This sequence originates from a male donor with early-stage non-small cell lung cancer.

The chain's CDR3 is CASSPRQGRDTEAFF. The CDR3 DNA sequence: TGCGCCAGCAGCCCCCGACAGGGTCGAGACACTGAAGCTTTCTTT. The chain carries TRBV5-1 and TRBJ1-1; TRBD1 agrees at 7 bases. Germline V lookup: CDR1 SGHRS, CDR2 YFSETQ. The CDR3 is made up of 15 amino acids. V shed 4 bases, J shed 3 bases, and the junction held 9 bases outside the gene matches.